This T cell receptor (beta chain) originates from a study of blood T cell repertoires in COVID-19. Study-wide context: In each case, the material was cDNA or gDNA derived from T cells, B-cell-depleted T cells, or PBMCs.

Here immunoSEQ multiplex PCR was the method, and the copy in TCRdb shows in-frame clones only, minus some. The profile shows 280,000 or so clones, 85% to 90% of them singletons. The CDR3 length is 16 residues. Germline loops: CDR1 SGHTA, CDR2 FQGTGA. Trimming removed 4 bases from V and 0 bases from J; junction bases left unmatched: 5. This clone has more than one count but fewer than ten. This clonotype originated in a human donor in a cohort sampled during active COVID-19. Sequenced input: peripheral blood. The rearrangement joins TRBV7-3 to TRBJ2-1; TRBD2 aligns across 8 bases. The CDR3 region has the DNA TGTGCCAGCAGCTCAGCGAGCGGGAGCTCCTACAATGAGCAGTTCTTC. It specifies CASSSASGSSYNEQFF.